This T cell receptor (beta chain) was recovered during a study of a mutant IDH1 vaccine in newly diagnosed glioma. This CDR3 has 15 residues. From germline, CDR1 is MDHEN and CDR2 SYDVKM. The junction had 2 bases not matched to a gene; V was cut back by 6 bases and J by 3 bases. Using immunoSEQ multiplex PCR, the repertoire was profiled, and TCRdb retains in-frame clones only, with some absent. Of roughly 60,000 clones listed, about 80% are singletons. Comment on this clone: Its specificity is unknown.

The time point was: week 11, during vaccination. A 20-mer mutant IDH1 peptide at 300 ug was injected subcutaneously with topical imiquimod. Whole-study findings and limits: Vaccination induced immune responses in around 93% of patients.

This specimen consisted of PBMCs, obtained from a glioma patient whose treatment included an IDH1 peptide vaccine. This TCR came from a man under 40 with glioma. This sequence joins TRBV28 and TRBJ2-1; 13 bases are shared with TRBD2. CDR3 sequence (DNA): TGTGCCAGCAGGGGACTAGCGGGAAACTACAATGAGCAGTTCTTC. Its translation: CASRGLAGNYNEQFF.